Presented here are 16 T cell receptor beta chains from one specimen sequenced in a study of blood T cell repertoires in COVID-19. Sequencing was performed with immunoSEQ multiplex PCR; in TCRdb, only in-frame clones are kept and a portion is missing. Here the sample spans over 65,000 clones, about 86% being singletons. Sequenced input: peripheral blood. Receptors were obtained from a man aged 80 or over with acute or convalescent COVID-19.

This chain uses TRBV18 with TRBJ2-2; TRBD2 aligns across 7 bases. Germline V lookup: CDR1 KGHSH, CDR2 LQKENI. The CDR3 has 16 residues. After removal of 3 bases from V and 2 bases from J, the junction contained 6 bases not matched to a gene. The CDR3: CASSPAGVINTGELFF. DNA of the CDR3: TGTGCCAGCTCACCGGCGGGAGTGATAAACACCGGGGAGCTGTTTTTT.

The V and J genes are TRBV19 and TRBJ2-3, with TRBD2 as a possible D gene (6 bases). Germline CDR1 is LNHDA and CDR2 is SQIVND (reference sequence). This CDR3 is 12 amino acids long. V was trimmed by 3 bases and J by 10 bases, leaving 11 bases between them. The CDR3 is CASSISEGPQYF. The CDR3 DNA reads TGTGCCAGTAGTATCTCGGAGGGCCCGCAGTATTTT.

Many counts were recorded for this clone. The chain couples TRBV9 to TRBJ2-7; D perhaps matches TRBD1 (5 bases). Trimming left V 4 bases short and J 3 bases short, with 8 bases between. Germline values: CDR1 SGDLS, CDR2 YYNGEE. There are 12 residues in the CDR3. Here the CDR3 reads CASSKGNYEQYF. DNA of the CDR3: TGTGCCAGCAGCAAGGGGAACTACGAGCAGTACTTC.

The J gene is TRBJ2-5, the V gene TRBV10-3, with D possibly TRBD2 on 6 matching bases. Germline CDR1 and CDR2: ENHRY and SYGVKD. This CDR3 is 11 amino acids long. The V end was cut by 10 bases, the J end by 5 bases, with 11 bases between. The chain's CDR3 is CATGRSETQYF. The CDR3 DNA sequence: TGTGCCACCGGGAGAAGTGAGACCCAGTACTTC.

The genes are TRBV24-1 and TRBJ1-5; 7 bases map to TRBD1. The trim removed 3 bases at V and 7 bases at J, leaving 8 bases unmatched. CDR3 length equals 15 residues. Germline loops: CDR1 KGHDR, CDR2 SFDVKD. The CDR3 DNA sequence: TGTGCCACCAGTGATGGGGCACAGGGGAGGCAGCCCCAGCATTTT. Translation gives CATSDGAQGRQPQHF.

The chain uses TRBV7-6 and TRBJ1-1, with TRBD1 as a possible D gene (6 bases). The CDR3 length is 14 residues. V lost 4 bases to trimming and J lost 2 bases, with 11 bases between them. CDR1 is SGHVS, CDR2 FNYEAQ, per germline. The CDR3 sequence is CASSSTGINTEAFF. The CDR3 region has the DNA TGTGCCAGCAGCTCCACAGGGATTAACACTGAAGCTTTCTTT.

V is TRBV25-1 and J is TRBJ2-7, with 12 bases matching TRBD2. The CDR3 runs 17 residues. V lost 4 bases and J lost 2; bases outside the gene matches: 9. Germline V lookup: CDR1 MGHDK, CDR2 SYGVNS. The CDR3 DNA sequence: TGTGCCAGCAGTGCTCCTAGCGGGAGGGCCTCTGCCTACGAGCAGTACTTC. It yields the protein CASSAPSGRASAYEQYF.

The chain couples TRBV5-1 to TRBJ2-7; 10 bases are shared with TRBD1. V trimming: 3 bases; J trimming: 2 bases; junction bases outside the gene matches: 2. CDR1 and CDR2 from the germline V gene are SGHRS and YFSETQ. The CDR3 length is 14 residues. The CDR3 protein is CASSSGTGAYEQYF. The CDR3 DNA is TGCGCCAGCAGCTCCGGGACAGGGGCCTACGAGCAGTACTTC.

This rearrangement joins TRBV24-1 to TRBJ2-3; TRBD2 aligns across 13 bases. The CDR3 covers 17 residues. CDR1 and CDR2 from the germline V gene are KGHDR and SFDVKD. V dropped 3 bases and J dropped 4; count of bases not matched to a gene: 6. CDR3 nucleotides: TGTGCCACCAGTGATCCCCAACTAGCGGGAGGGCCAGATACGCAGTATTTT. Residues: CATSDPQLAGGPDTQYF.

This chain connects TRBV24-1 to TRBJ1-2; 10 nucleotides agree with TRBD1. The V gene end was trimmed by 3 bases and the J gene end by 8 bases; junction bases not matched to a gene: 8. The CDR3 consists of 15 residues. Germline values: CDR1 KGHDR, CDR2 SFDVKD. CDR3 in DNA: TGTGCCACCAGTGATCCGGACAGGGGGAACTGGGGCTACACCTTC. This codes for CATSDPDRGNWGYTF.

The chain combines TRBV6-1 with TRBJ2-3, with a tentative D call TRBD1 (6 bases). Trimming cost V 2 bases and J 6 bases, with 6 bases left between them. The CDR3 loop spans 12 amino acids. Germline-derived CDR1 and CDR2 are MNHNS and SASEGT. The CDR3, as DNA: TGTGCCAGCAGTGAACAGGGGGATACGCAGTATTTT. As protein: CASSEQGDTQYF.

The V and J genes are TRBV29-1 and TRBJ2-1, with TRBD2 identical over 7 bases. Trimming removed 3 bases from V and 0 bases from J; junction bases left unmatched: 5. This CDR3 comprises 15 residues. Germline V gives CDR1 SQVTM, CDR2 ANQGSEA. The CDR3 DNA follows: TGCAGCGTTGATGATTGGGAGGGCTCCTACAATGAGCAGTTCTTC. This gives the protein CSVDDWEGSYNEQFF.

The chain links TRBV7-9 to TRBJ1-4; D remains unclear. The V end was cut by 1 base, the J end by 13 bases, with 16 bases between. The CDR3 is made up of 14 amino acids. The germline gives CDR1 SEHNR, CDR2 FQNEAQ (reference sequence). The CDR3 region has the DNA TGTGCCAGCAGCTTAGTCCCCCCCGGGGTTGGACTGTTTTTT. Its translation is CASSLVPPGVGLFF.

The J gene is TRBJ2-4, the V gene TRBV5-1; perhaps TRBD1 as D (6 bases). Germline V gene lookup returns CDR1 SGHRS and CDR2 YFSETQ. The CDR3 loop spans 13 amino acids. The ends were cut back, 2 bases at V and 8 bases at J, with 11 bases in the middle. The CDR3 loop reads CASSFQGSDIQYF. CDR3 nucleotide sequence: TGCGCCAGCAGCTTTCAGGGGTCGGACATTCAGTACTTC.

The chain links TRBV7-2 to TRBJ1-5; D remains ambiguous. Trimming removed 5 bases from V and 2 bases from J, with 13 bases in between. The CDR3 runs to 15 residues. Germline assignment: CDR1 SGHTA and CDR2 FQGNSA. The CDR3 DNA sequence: TGTGCCAGCAGCCCAGAATATCAGGGCAATCAGCCCCAGCATTTT. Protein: CASSPEYQGNQPQHF.

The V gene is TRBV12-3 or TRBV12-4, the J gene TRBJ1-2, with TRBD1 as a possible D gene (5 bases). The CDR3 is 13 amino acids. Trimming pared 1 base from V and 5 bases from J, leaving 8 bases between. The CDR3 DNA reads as TGTGCCAGCAGTTTAGAGACAGCGTATGGCTACACCTTC. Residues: CASSLETAYGYTF.